This T cell receptor (beta chain) was retrieved from a study of metastatic and nonmetastatic thyroid tumors. In the original analysis: For papillary thyroid cancer, a distant-metastasis classifier was constructed from CDR3 differences observed across clinicopathological groups. TCRdb reanalyzed the PCR reads via MiXCR. The V and J calls reflect TCRdb's pipeline rather than the authors' work. The table records some 84,000 clones, 8% to 9.5% of them present only once. The ends were cut back, 4 bases at V and 4 bases at J, with 19 bases in the middle. CDR1 MDHEN and CDR2 SYDVKM come from the germline V gene. The CDR3 sequence is 16 residues long. Many counts were recorded for this clone. Its antigen is as yet unknown. None of the patients had undergone any treatment ahead of thyroid surgery. Whole-study results and caveats: For both blood and tumor, malignant thyroid tumors reportedly showed significantly higher TCR beta diversity than benign nodules did.

The chain links TRBV28 to TRBJ1-2, with D unclear. The sample comprised blood. The origin of this receptor is a female donor with papillary thyroid cancer or a benign thyroid nodule (not recorded which). Some clones in this sample may be carry-over from other donors' samples. The CDR3 loop is CASSSPIGGSGYGYTF. In DNA, the CDR3 is TGTGCCAGCAGTTCCCCGATTGGAGGGAGCGGCTATGGCTACACCTTC.